Here is one T cell receptor beta chain with its context. This sample was taken from a study of CD8 T cells in Susac syndrome. Negative isolation was applied to CD8+ and CD4+ T cells, and FACS enrichment was applied to TEMRA cells. With 1 base clipped from V and 8 bases from J, the junction kept 6 bases outside the gene matches. Germline loops: CDR1 LNHNV, CDR2 YYDKDF (reference sequence). The CDR3 spans 15 residues. The authors reverse transcribed roughly 0.5 to 1 ug RNA with random hexamers. The amplification used immunoSEQ multiplex PCR on TCR beta CDR3; it spanned 54 Vbeta and 13 Jbeta. One entry per CDR3 protein results from TCRdb running MiXCR on the immunoSEQ multiplex PCR reads. The sample has around 160,000 distinct CDR3 sequences; around 95% are singletons.

The sequence was collected from a human donor in good health. This rearrangement joins TRBV15 to TRBJ2-1, with 9 positions matching TRBD2. Material: CD4+ T cells from PBMCs. CDR3 coding DNA: TGTGCCACCAGCAGAGGCATTAGCGGGGGTGATGAGCAGTTCTTC. It is translated as CATSRGISGGDEQFF.